A selection of T cell receptor beta chains follows, all from one sample in a study of CD8 T cells in ankylosing spondylitis. TCRdb used MiXCR to reprocess the 5' RACE reads, holding one entry per CDR3 protein. The sample yields 100,000 to 150,000 distinct CDR3 sequences, more than 6.5% seen once. Sequencing input: blood, either unsorted or a sorted T cell fraction (not recorded which). The receptors stem from a male donor with ankylosing spondylitis or in good health (not recorded which). Both conserved end residues are part of each CDR3. A D gene is named only where the DNA matches it firmly. Size values are once, few and many counts, or a class for expanded clones, and some rows have none.

V gene: TRBV7-8; D gene: -; clone size: many; J gene: TRBJ2-1; CDR3 protein: CASSPRIRQADSYNEQFF; CDR3 DNA: TGTGCCAGCAGCCCCCGCATTAGACAGGCCGACTCCTACAATGAGCAGTTCTTC
V gene: TRBV18; D gene: TRBD2; clone size: -; J gene: TRBJ2-7; CDR3 protein: CASSTGTSGYEQYF; CDR3 DNA: TGTGCCAGCTCAACCGGGACTAGTGGGTACGAGCAGTACTTC
V gene: TRBV3-1; D gene: -; clone size: -; J gene: TRBJ2-6; CDR3 protein: CATCQEWDLRVSGANVLTF; CDR3 DNA: TGTGCCACCTGCCAAGAGTGGGACCTGCGGGTTTCTGGGGCCAACGTCCTGACTTTC
V gene: TRBV7-9; D gene: TRBD1; clone size: many; J gene: TRBJ2-2; CDR3 protein: CANSDRADTGELFF; CDR3 DNA: TGTGCCAATTCGGACAGGGCCGACACCGGGGAGCTGTTTTTT
V gene: TRBV5-1; D gene: TRBD1; clone size: many; J gene: TRBJ2-2; CDR3 protein: CASSLLGQGFSGELFF; CDR3 DNA: TGCGCCAGCAGCTTGCTGGGACAGGGCTTTTCCGGGGAGCTGTTTTTT
V gene: TRBV5-1; D gene: -; clone size: many; J gene: TRBJ2-5; CDR3 protein: CASSLDPVGTQETQYF; CDR3 DNA: TGCGCCAGCAGCTTGGACCCCGTCGGTACTCAAGAGACCCAGTACTTC
V gene: TRBV20-1; D gene: -; clone size: many; J gene: TRBJ2-5; CDR3 protein: CSARRTSQETQYF; CDR3 DNA: TGCAGTGCTCGAAGGACGAGCCAAGAGACCCAGTACTTC
V gene: TRBV12-3/TRBV12-4; D gene: TRBD1; clone size: many; J gene: TRBJ1-4; CDR3 protein: CASSTRTGGYEKLFF; CDR3 DNA: TGTGCCAGCAGTACCCGGACAGGGGGTTATGAAAAACTGTTTTTT
V gene: TRBV5-1; D gene: TRBD2; clone size: many; J gene: TRBJ2-1; CDR3 protein: CASSLTSGGPWEQFF; CDR3 DNA: TGCGCCAGCAGCTTGACTAGCGGGGGGCCGTGGGAGCAGTTCTTC
V gene: TRBV10-3; D gene: -; clone size: many; J gene: TRBJ1-2; CDR3 protein: CAISESMTLHGYTF; CDR3 DNA: TGTGCCATCAGTGAGTCGATGACACTTCATGGCTACACCTTC
V gene: TRBV7-2; D gene: TRBD1; clone size: many; J gene: TRBJ2-3; CDR3 protein: CASSSRQGRGYTDTQYF; CDR3 DNA: TGTGCCAGCAGCTCAAGACAGGGTAGGGGATACACAGATACGCAGTATTTT
V gene: TRBV5-1; D gene: TRBD2; clone size: many; J gene: TRBJ2-1; CDR3 protein: CASSLAGTSGGNSYNEQFF; CDR3 DNA: TGCGCCAGCAGCTTGGCTGGGACTAGCGGGGGGAACTCCTACAATGAGCAGTTCTTC
V gene: TRBV20-1; D gene: -; clone size: many; J gene: TRBJ2-5; CDR3 protein: CSASFWGETQYF; CDR3 DNA: TGCAGTGCTAGTTTCTGGGGGGAGACCCAGTACTTC
V gene: TRBV5-1; D gene: -; clone size: many; J gene: TRBJ2-7; CDR3 protein: CASSLGQDYEQYF; CDR3 DNA: TGCGCCAGCAGCTTGGGACAGGACTACGAGCAGTACTTC
V gene: TRBV5-1; D gene: -; clone size: many; J gene: TRBJ2-3; CDR3 protein: CASSSLGRAGGTDTQYF; CDR3 DNA: TGCGCCAGCAGCTCCTTAGGGCGTGCAGGGGGCACAGATACGCAGTATTTT
V gene: TRBV29-1; D gene: -; clone size: many; J gene: TRBJ1-6; CDR3 protein: CSARDLEGSPLHF; CDR3 DNA: TGCAGCGCCCGGGACTTGGAAGGATCACCCCTCCACTTT
V gene: TRBV20-1; D gene: -; clone size: many; J gene: TRBJ2-5; CDR3 protein: CSAPERGQETQYF; CDR3 DNA: TGCAGTGCCCCGGAACGGGGCCAAGAGACCCAGTACTTC
V gene: TRBV20-1; D gene: TRBD1; clone size: few; J gene: TRBJ2-7; CDR3 protein: CCARPSGTGILEQYF; CDR3 DNA: TGCTGTGCTAGACCTTCCGGGACAGGTATCCTCGAGCAGTACTTC
V gene: TRBV7-6; D gene: -; clone size: many; J gene: TRBJ2-5; CDR3 protein: CASSVYQETQYF; CDR3 DNA: TGTGCCAGCAGCGTATACCAAGAGACCCAGTACTTC
V gene: TRBV20-1; D gene: -; clone size: many; J gene: TRBJ1-2; CDR3 protein: CSASWGNYGYTF; CDR3 DNA: TGCAGTGCTAGTTGGGGGAACTATGGCTACACCTTC
V gene: TRBV4-2; D gene: -; clone size: many; J gene: TRBJ2-7; CDR3 protein: CASSQDGEQYF; CDR3 DNA: TGTGCCAGCAGCCAAGATGGGGAGCAGTACTTC
V gene: TRBV12-3/TRBV12-4; D gene: TRBD1; clone size: few; J gene: TRBJ1-5; CDR3 protein: CASRPGTGGFIDNQPQHF; CDR3 DNA: TGTGCCAGCAGGCCAGGGACAGGGGGTTTTATCGACAATCAGCCCCAGCATTTT
V gene: TRBV5-5; D gene: -; clone size: many; J gene: TRBJ1-1; CDR3 protein: CASSLVGENTEAFF; CDR3 DNA: TGTGCCAGCAGCTTGGTCGGGGAGAACACTGAAGCTTTCTTT
V gene: TRBV5-1; D gene: -; clone size: few; J gene: TRBJ2-5; CDR3 protein: CASRADPLETQYF; CDR3 DNA: TGCGCCAGCAGGGCGGATCCCCTAGAGACCCAGTACTTC
V gene: TRBV11-2; D gene: TRBD2; clone size: many; J gene: TRBJ2-1; CDR3 protein: CASSRSGGAFGEQFF; CDR3 DNA: TGTGCCAGCAGCCGTAGCGGGGGGGCATTTGGGGAGCAGTTCTTC
V gene: TRBV4-1; D gene: TRBD2; clone size: many; J gene: TRBJ2-5; CDR3 protein: CASSQGGAGGYQETQYF; CDR3 DNA: TGCGCCAGCAGCCAAGGTGGAGCGGGGGGGTACCAAGAGACCCAGTACTTC
V gene: TRBV9; D gene: -; clone size: many; J gene: TRBJ2-1; CDR3 protein: CASSVAGGGSPYNEQFF; CDR3 DNA: TGTGCCAGCAGCGTAGCTGGTGGGGGTTCGCCCTACAATGAGCAGTTCTTC
V gene: TRBV5-1; D gene: TRBD2; clone size: many; J gene: TRBJ2-5; CDR3 protein: CASSFGGGLQETQYF; CDR3 DNA: TGCGCCAGCAGCTTTGGCGGGGGTCTCCAAGAGACCCAGTACTTC
V gene: TRBV7-2; D gene: -; clone size: many; J gene: TRBJ1-5; CDR3 protein: CASSLAGPGEPQHF; CDR3 DNA: TGTGCCAGCAGCTTAGCGGGACCGGGTGAGCCCCAGCATTTT
V gene: TRBV20-1; D gene: TRBD2; clone size: many; J gene: TRBJ2-5; CDR3 protein: CSATRGAGGLQETQYF; CDR3 DNA: TGCAGTGCTACGAGGGGAGCGGGGGGGCTTCAAGAGACCCAGTACTTC
V gene: TRBV4-3; D gene: -; clone size: many; J gene: TRBJ1-2; CDR3 protein: CASSQGQPNYGYTF; CDR3 DNA: TGCGCCAGCAGCCAAGGGCAGCCTAACTATGGCTACACCTTC
V gene: TRBV5-1; D gene: TRBD2; clone size: many; J gene: TRBJ2-1; CDR3 protein: CASSHDSGRVVDEQFF; CDR3 DNA: TGCGCCAGCAGCCACGATAGCGGGAGGGTTGTTGATGAGCAGTTCTTC
V gene: TRBV19; D gene: -; clone size: many; J gene: TRBJ1-2; CDR3 protein: CASSIPTGNYGYTF; CDR3 DNA: TGTGCCAGTAGTATACCAACAGGGAACTATGGCTACACCTTC
V gene: TRBV5-1; D gene: TRBD1; clone size: -; J gene: TRBJ2-7; CDR3 protein: CASSILGQGTYEQYF; CDR3 DNA: TGCGCCAGCAGCATACTCGGACAGGGCACCTACGAGCAGTACTTC
V gene: TRBV5-1; D gene: -; clone size: -; J gene: TRBJ2-3; CDR3 protein: CASSYDTDTQYF; CDR3 DNA: TGCGCCAGCAGCTACGACACAGATACGCAGTATTTT
V gene: TRBV6-1; D gene: TRBD1; clone size: -; J gene: TRBJ2-7; CDR3 protein: CASSEVTGQAYEQYF; CDR3 DNA: TGTGCCAGCAGTGAAGTAACAGGACAGGCCTACGAGCAGTACTTC
V gene: TRBV27; D gene: -; clone size: many; J gene: TRBJ2-3; CDR3 protein: CASSLSPSLITDTQYF; CDR3 DNA: TGTGCCAGCAGTTTATCGCCTTCTTTGATCACAGATACGCAGTATTTT
V gene: TRBV7-2; D gene: -; clone size: many; J gene: TRBJ1-5; CDR3 protein: CASSLVAESNQPQHF; CDR3 DNA: TGTGCCAGCAGCTTAGTGGCAGAGAGCAATCAGCCCCAGCATTTT
V gene: TRBV27; D gene: -; clone size: -; J gene: TRBJ1-5; CDR3 protein: CAGREVWFNQPQHF; CDR3 DNA: TGTGCAGGCAGGGAAGTATGGTTCAATCAGCCCCAGCATTTT
V gene: TRBV20-1; D gene: TRBD1; clone size: many; J gene: TRBJ2-2; CDR3 protein: CSARIPRQGKLFF; CDR3 DNA: TGCAGTGCTAGAATCCCACGACAGGGAAAGCTGTTTTTT
V gene: TRBV7-2; D gene: -; clone size: many; J gene: TRBJ2-7; CDR3 protein: CASSDRPGPYEQYF; CDR3 DNA: TGTGCCAGCAGCGACCGGCCAGGTCCCTACGAGCAGTACTTC
V gene: TRBV11-2; D gene: -; clone size: many; J gene: TRBJ1-1; CDR3 protein: CASSFDRYTEAFF; CDR3 DNA: TGTGCCAGCAGCTTCGACAGGTACACTGAAGCTTTCTTT